The rows below give T cell receptor beta chains drawn from one sample of a study of cytomegalovirus exposure and HLA in healthy donors. Sequencing used immunoSEQ multiplex PCR; TCRdb keeps in-frame clones, though not all of them. The sample carries about 160,000 clones, 60% to 80% recorded once. Input material: PBMCs. These receptors were taken from a woman in her 30s in good health and CMV-seronegative. CDR3s include the opening cysteine and the closing phenylalanine or tryptophan. Fields, in order: V gene, D gene, clone size, J gene, CDR3 length, CDR3 protein, CDR3 DNA. D genes are given only for firm matches. Rows give clone size only sometimes, using once, few, many, or a class for an expanded clone.

TRBV7-2	-	-	TRBJ2-6	15	CASSLGPSGANGLTF	TGTGCCAGCAGCTTAGGGCCGTCTGGGGCCAACGGCCTGACTTTC
TRBV5-1	-	-	TRBJ2-3	14	CAIPWSRGTDTQYF	TGCGCCATTCCCTGGAGCAGAGGGACAGATACGCAGTATTTT
TRBV2	-	-	TRBJ2-3	16	CASSTRGLPPTDTQYF	TGTGCCAGCAGTACCCGGGGACTTCCACCCACAGATACGCAGTATTTT
TRBV30	-	-	TRBJ1-1	13	CAWSYRGNTEAFF	TGTGCCTGGAGTTACCGGGGGAACACTGAAGCTTTCTTT
TRBV2	TRBD1	few	TRBJ2-2	15	CASSGTGGATGELFF	TGTGCCAGCAGTGGGACAGGGGGAGCCACCGGGGAGCTGTTTTTT
TRBV20-1	-	-	TRBJ1-2	11	CSATGGEGYTF	TGCAGTGCCACCGGAGGAGAAGGCTACACCTTC
TRBV2	-	-	TRBJ2-5	14	CASSESTAQETQYF	TGTGCCAGCAGTGAAAGCACAGCTCAAGAGACCCAGTACTTC
TRBV11-2	TRBD1	-	TRBJ1-2	13	CASSYGTGYGYTF	TGTGCCAGCAGCTACGGGACAGGCTATGGCTACACCTTC
TRBV6-5	-	few	TRBJ2-3	14	CASRGRGGPDTQYF	TGTGCGAGCAGGGGGCGGGGGGGCCCAGATACGCAGTATTTT
TRBV4-2	-	-	TRBJ1-5	17	CASSQETRPEGDQPQHF	TGTGCCAGCAGCCAAGAGACCCGCCCAGAAGGGGATCAGCCCCAGCATTTT
TRBV4-2	TRBD2	few	TRBJ2-7	16	CASSLLSGGTSYEQYF	TGTGCCAGCAGCCTTTTGAGCGGGGGAACTAGTTACGAGCAGTACTTC
TRBV6-1	TRBD2	-	TRBJ2-7	14	CASRAGGGLYEQYF	TGTGCCAGCAGGGCGGGCGGGGGGTTGTACGAGCAGTACTTC
TRBV6-5	-	-	TRBJ1-3	15	CASKGRATKGYTIYF	TGTGCCAGCAAGGGGAGGGCCACCAAAGGGTACACCATATATTTT
TRBV19	-	-	TRBJ1-2	13	CASKDSPYYGYTF	TGTGCCAGTAAAGACAGTCCTTACTATGGCTACACCTTC
TRBV15	-	-	TRBJ2-7	15	CATSRDLGQSYEQYF	TGTGCCACCAGCAGAGATTTGGGGCAGAGCTACGAGCAGTACTTC
TRBV28	TRBD1	-	TRBJ1-2	16	CASSFPQGTQNYGYTF	TGTGCCAGCAGTTTTCCACAGGGGACACAAAACTATGGCTACACCTTC
TRBV6-1	TRBD2	few	TRBJ2-1	16	CASSESTSGGAGEQFF	TGTGCCAGCAGTGAGTCGACTAGCGGGGGGGCCGGTGAGCAGTTCTTC
TRBV5-1	-	-	TRBJ1-1	15	CASSLGGTLNTEAFF	TGCGCCAGCAGCTTGGGGGGGACACTGAACACTGAAGCTTTCTTT
TRBV5-1	TRBD2	-	TRBJ2-1	17	CASSFQRGGVFGNEQFF	TGCGCCAGCAGCTTCCAGCGGGGAGGAGTTTTCGGCAATGAGCAGTTCTTC
TRBV30	-	-	TRBJ2-7	15	CAWTGGPRPYYEQYF	TGTGCCTGGACGGGGGGCCCAAGACCTTACTACGAGCAGTACTTC
TRBV5-6	TRBD1	few	TRBJ1-1	15	CASSLTGQGWDEAFF	TGTGCCAGCAGCCTTACCGGACAGGGGTGGGATGAAGCTTTCTTT
TRBV19	-	-	TRBJ2-3	17	CASSTGVRGPYTDTQYF	TGTGCCAGTAGCACAGGTGTGCGGGGGCCCTACACAGATACGCAGTATTTT
TRBV28	-	-	TRBJ1-1	14	CASSSGTQQTEAFF	TGTGCCAGCAGTAGCGGGACCCAACAGACTGAAGCTTTCTTT
TRBV5-1	TRBD1	-	TRBJ1-5	14	CASSLRGGDQPQHF	TGCGCCAGCAGCTTGCGAGGGGGCGATCAGCCCCAGCATTTT
TRBV5-1	TRBD2	-	TRBJ2-1	13	CASSLGSGGGEFF	TGCGCCAGCAGCTTGGGTAGCGGGGGAGGGGAGTTCTTC